The rows below give T cell receptor beta chains drawn from one sample of a study of T cell responses to AZD1222 COVID-19 vaccine. Repertoires were generated with immunoSEQ multiplex PCR, while TCRdb's copy carries only in-frame clones and drops some. Of approximately 100,000 clones listed, roughly 89% are singletons. Specimen: peripheral blood, collected on day 0 of MenACWY control vaccination. The receptors shown here come from an adult in good health. CDR3s include the opening cysteine and the closing phenylalanine or tryptophan.

j_call: TRBJ2-1
v_call: TRBV10-3
cdr3_aa: CAISETAGTSITEQFF

j_call: TRBJ1-5
v_call: TRBV7-2
cdr3_aa: CASSKGGNQPQHF

j_call: TRBJ2-7
v_call: TRBV30
cdr3_aa: CAWSPEMTAYEQYF

j_call: TRBJ1-1
v_call: TRBV25-1
cdr3_aa: CASSEWEGGTEAFF

j_call: TRBJ2-5
v_call: TRBV5-5
cdr3_aa: CASSPLSGGAETQYF

j_call: TRBJ2-4
v_call: TRBV7-8
cdr3_aa: CASSLAGTIAKNIQYF

j_call: TRBJ2-2
v_call: TRBV28
cdr3_aa: CASRRRTGVSGELFF

j_call: TRBJ2-1
v_call: TRBV2
cdr3_aa: CARGNSEGNEQFF

j_call: TRBJ1-3
v_call: TRBV19
cdr3_aa: CASSNTVLDTIYF

j_call: TRBJ2-2
v_call: TRBV4-3
cdr3_aa: CASSQEGPGTGHTGELFF

j_call: TRBJ1-4
v_call: TRBV7-9
cdr3_aa: CASSLGGNNEKLFF

j_call: TRBJ2-5
v_call: TRBV6-5
cdr3_aa: CASSYPTSGQETQYF

j_call: TRBJ1-5
v_call: TRBV28
cdr3_aa: CASSLADPFNQPQHF

j_call: TRBJ2-4
v_call: TRBV11-3
cdr3_aa: CASSGASGGPLAKNIQYF

j_call: TRBJ2-3
v_call: TRBV7-3
cdr3_aa: CASSQTGAPVDTQYF

j_call: TRBJ1-6
v_call: TRBV9
cdr3_aa: CASSADRGSPLHF

j_call: TRBJ2-1
v_call: TRBV2
cdr3_aa: CASSGQGLAYNEQFF

j_call: TRBJ2-1
v_call: TRBV18
cdr3_aa: CASSPSSGTRNEQFF

j_call: TRBJ1-6
v_call: TRBV27
cdr3_aa: CASSLSQGRSYNSPLHF